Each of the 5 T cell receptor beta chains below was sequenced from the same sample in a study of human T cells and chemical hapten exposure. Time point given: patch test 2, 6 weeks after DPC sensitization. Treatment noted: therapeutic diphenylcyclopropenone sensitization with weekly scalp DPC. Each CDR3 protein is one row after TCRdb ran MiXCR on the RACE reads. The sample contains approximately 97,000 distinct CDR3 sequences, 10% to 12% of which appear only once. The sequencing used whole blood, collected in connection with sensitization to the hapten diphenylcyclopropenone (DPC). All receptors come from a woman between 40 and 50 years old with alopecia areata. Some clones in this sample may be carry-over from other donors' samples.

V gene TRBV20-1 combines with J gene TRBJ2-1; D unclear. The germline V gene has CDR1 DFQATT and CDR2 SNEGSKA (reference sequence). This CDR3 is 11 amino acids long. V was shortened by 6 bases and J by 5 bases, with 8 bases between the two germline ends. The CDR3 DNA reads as TGCAGTGCAACCGATAACAATGAGCAGTTCTTC. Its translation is CSATDNNEQFF.

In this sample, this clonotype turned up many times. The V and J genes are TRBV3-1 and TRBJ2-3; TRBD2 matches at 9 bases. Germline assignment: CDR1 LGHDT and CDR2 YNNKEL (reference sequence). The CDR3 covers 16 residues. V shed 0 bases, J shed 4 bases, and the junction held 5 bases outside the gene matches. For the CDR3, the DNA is TGTGCCAGCAGCCAAGAGGTAGCGGGGGCGTCAGATACGCAGTATTTT. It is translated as CASSQEVAGASDTQYF.

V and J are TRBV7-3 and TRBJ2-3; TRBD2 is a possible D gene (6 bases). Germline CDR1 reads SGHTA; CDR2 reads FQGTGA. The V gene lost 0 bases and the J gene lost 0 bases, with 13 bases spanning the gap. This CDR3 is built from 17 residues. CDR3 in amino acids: CASSLTERAGSTDTQYF. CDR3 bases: TGTGCCAGCAGCTTAACGGAGAGGGCGGGGAGCACAGATACGCAGTATTTT.

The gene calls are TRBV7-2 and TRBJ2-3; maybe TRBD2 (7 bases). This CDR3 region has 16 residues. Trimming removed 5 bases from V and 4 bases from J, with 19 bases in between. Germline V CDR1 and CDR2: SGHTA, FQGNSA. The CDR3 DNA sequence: TGTGCCAGCAGCCCGAACCAGCGGGACATCCCAGATACGCAGTATTTT. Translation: CASSPNQRDIPDTQYF.

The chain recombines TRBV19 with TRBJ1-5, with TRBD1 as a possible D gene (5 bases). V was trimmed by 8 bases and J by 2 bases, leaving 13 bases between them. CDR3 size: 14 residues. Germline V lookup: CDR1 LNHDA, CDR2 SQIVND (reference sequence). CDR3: CASGGEAGNQPQHF. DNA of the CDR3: TGTGCCAGTGGAGGGGAGGCGGGCAATCAGCCCCAGCATTTT.